This T cell receptor (beta chain) was documented in a study of blood T cell repertoires in COVID-19. The CDR3 has 15 residues. Germline V gives CDR1 SGHRS, CDR2 YFSETQ. V lost 4 bases and J 7 bases, leaving 18 bases between the germline ends. Clones were sequenced by immunoSEQ multiplex PCR, and TCRdb holds only the in-frame ones, with some missing. The profile shows some 270,000 clones, nearly 90% of them singletons. Sequencing was performed on peripheral blood. This clonotype was obtained from a woman in her 40s who had recovered from COVID-19. The rearrangement links TRBV5-1 to TRBJ2-4; D may be TRBD1 (6 bases). The CDR3 DNA sequence: TGCGCCAGCAGCGAAGCCGGACAGCGGAGGAACATTCAGTACTTC. Residues: CASSEAGQRRNIQYF.